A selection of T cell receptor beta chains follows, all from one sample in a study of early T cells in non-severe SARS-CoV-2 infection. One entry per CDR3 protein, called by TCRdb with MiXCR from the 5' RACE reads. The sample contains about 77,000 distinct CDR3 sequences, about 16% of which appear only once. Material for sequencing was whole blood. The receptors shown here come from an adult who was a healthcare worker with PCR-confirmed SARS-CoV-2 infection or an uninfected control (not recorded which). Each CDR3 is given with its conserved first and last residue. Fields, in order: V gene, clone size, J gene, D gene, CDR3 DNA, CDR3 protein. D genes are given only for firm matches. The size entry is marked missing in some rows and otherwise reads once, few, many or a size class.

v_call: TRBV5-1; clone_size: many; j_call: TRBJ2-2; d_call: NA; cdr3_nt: TGCGCCAGCAGCTTGGCCGGGGGCGACACCGGGGAGCTGTTTTTT; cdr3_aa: CASSLAGGDTGELFF
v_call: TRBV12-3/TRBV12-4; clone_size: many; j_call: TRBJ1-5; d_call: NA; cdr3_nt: TGTGCCAGCAGTTTAAGTAATAGCAATCAGCCCCAGCATTTT; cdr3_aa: CASSLSNSNQPQHF
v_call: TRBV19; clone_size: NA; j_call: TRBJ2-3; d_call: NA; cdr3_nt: TGTGCCAGCAGGGTGGGGGGCTCAGATACGCAGTATTTT; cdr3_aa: CASRVGGSDTQYF
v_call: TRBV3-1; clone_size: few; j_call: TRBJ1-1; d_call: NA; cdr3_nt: TGTGCCAGCAGCCAGGCTACGAACACTGAAGCTTTCTTT; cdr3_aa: CASSQATNTEAFF
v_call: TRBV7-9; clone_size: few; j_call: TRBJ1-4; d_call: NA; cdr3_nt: TGTGCCAGCAGCCCCAAGGTCGGGCCTATCCCCGAAAAACTGTTTTTT; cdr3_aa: CASSPKVGPIPEKLFF
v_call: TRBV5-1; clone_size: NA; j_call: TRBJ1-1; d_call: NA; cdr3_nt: TGCGCCAGCAGCCCTATAGATATATTGAACACTGAAGCTTTCTTT; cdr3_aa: CASSPIDILNTEAFF
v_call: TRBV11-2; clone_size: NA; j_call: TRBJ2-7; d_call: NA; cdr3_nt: TGTGCCAGCAGCTTAGGGATTCAGGGAAGGGTCGAGCAGTACTTC; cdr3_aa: CASSLGIQGRVEQYF
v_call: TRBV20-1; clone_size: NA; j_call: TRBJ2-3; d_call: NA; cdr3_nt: TGCAGTGCCACCCGACAGGAAAGCAACACAGATACGCAGTATTTT; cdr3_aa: CSATRQESNTDTQYF
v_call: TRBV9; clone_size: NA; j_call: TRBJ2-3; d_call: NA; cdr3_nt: TGTGCCAGCAGCGTAGCGCGCGGTGATGCAGATACGCAGTATTTT; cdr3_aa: CASSVARGDADTQYF
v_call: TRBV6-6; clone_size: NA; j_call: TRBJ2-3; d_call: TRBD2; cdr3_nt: TGTGCCAGCAGTTACCGCACCAGGTCTGAGCGGGGGGGAACCGATACGCAGTATTTT; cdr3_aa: CASSYRTRSERGGTDTQYF
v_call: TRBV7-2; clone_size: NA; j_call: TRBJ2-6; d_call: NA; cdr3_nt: TGTGCCAGCAGCTCACAGGCGGGTGGGGCCAACGTCCTGACTTTC; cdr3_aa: CASSSQAGGANVLTF
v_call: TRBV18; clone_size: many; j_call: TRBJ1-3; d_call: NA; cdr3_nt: TGTGCCAGCTCCCAAGTGGGCCAGGGTCTGGCTGGAAACACCATATATTTT; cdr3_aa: CASSQVGQGLAGNTIYF
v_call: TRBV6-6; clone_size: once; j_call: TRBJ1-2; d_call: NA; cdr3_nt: TGTGCCAGCAGTTATGGGGAAATTGGTGGCTACACCTTC; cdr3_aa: CASSYGEIGGYTF
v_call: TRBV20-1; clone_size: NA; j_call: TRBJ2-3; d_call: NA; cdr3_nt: TGCAGTGCTAGTGCGTACTCCCCTAGATCAGATACGCAGTATTTT; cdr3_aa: CSASAYSPRSDTQYF
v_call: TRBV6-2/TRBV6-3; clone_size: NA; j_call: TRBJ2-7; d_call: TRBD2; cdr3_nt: TGTGCCAGCAGTTGGCGAGCGGGAGGGCTCCCCTCCGAGCAGTACTTC; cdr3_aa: CASSWRAGGLPSEQYF
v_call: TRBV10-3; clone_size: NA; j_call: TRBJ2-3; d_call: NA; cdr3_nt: TGTGCCATCAGTGTCGAGGTTCGGGAGGATACGCAGTATTTT; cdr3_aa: CAISVEVREDTQYF
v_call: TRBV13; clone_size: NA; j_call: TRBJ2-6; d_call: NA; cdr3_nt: TGTGCCAGCAGCCCTGGAGGGGGAGGGGCCAACGTCCTGACTTTC; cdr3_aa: CASSPGGGGANVLTF
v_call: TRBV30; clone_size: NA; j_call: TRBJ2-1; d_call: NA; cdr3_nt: TGTGCCTGGCTCCATGGAAGGGCCCCCTCCAATGAGCAGTTCTTC; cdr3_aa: CAWLHGRAPSNEQFF
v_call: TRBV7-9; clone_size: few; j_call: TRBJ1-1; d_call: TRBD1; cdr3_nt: TGTGCCAGCAGCTCCAAAGGGACAGTAGCTTTCTTT; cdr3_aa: CASSSKGTVAFF
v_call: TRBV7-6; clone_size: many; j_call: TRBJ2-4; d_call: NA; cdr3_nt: TGTGCCAGCAGCAGAGGGGGGGGATCGGGCATTCAGTACTTC; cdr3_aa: CASSRGGGSGIQYF
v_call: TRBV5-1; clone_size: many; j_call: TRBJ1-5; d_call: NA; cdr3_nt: TGCGCCAGCAGCTTGGAGGGGCCTAATCAGCCCCAGCATTTT; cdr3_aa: CASSLEGPNQPQHF
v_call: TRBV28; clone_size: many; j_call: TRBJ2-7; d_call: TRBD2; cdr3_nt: TGTGCCAGCAGCCTTCTGCCTAGCGGGAGGTCGAGCTCCTACGAGCAGTACTTC; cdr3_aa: CASSLLPSGRSSSYEQYF
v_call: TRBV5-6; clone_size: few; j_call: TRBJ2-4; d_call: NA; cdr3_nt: TGTGCCAGCGCCCCGGGGTCCGGCAGAGGAAACATTCAGTACTTC; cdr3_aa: CASAPGSGRGNIQYF
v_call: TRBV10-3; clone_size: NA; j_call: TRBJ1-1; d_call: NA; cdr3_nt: TGTGCCATCAGTGAGTCGGGGGGTTTAGGGACTGAAGCTTTCTTT; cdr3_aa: CAISESGGLGTEAFF
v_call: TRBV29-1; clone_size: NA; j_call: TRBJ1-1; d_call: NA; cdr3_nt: TGCAGCGTTGACAGGGGCAACACTGAAGCTTTCTTT; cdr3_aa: CSVDRGNTEAFF
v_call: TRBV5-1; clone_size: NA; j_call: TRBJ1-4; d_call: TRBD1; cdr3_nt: TGCGCCAGCAGCTTGACAGGGGCCGGGGAAAAACTGTTTTTT; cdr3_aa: CASSLTGAGEKLFF
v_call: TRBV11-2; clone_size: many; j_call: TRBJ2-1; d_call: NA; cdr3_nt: TGTGCCAGCAGCTTCTGGCAGGCGAGCAATGAGCAGTTCTTC; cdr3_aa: CASSFWQASNEQFF
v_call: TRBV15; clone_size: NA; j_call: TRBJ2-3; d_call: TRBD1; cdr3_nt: TGTGCCACCAGCAGAGGCCCTCAGTTTAGGCGGGCAGGGGGCGATACGCAGTATTTT; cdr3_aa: CATSRGPQFRRAGGDTQYF
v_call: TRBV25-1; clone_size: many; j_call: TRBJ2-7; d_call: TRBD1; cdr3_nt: TGTGCCAGCAGTGCCGGGACAGGGGGCGACGAGCAGTACTTC; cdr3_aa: CASSAGTGGDEQYF
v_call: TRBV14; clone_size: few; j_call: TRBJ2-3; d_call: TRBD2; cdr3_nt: TGTGCCAGCAGCCAAGAGCCCTCGGGACTAGCGGAGATCACAGATACGCAGTATTTT; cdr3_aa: CASSQEPSGLAEITDTQYF
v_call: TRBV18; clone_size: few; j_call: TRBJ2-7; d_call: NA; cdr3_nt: TGTGTCAGCTCCTTGACTGTTACCTACGAGCAGTACTTC; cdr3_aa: CVSSLTVTYEQYF
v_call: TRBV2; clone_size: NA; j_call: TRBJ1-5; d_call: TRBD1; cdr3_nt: TGTGCCAGCAGTGAAGGACAGGGGTTAATTCAGCCCCAGCATTTT; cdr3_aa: CASSEGQGLIQPQHF
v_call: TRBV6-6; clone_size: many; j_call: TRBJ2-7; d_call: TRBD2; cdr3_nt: TGTGCCAGCAGTCCAGCGGGAGTAAACGAGCAGTACTTC; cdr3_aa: CASSPAGVNEQYF
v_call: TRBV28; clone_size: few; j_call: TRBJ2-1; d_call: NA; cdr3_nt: TGTGCCAGCAGTCCCTCAAGCGGGACAGCTGGGGATGAGCAGTTCTTC; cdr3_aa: CASSPSSGTAGDEQFF
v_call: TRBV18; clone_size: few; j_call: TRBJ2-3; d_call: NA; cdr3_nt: TGTGCCAGCGCTACCAGCACAGATACGCAGTATTTT; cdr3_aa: CASATSTDTQYF
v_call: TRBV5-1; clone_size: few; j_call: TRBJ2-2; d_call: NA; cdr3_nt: TGCGCCAGCAGCTTGAGAGCGAGCATCGGCACCGGGGAGCTGTTTTTT; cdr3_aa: CASSLRASIGTGELFF
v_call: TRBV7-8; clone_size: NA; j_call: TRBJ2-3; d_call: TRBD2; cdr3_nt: TGTGCCAGCAGCCCGGGACTAGCGGGAGTGGGAGATACGCAGTATTTT; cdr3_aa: CASSPGLAGVGDTQYF
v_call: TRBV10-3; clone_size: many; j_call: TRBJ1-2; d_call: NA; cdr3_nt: TGTGCCATCAGTGAAGGGCCGGGCGATGGCTACACCTTC; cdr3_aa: CAISEGPGDGYTF
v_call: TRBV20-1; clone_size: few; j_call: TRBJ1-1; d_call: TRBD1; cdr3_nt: TGCAGTGCTAGAGATAGGATGAGGGGACAGGGGGTAAGGGACACTGAAGCTTTCTTT; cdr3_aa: CSARDRMRGQGVRDTEAFF
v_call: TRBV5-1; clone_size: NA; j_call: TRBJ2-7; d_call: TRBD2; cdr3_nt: TGCGCCAGCAGCTTGCTGCGGGGGGCCTACGAGCAGTACTTC; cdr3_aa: CASSLLRGAYEQYF